One sample yielded the 29 T cell receptor beta chains listed below, sequenced in a study of T cells in Graves' hyperthyroidism and ophthalmopathy. It was RNA transcripts that yielded the amplified TCR beta CDR3 regions. First-round RT-PCR with HTBI primers amplified the TCR CDR3 region. MiXCR was run by TCRdb on the multiplex PCR reads, yielding one entry per CDR3 protein. The sample shows 540,000 or so distinct CDR3 sequences, roughly 14% of them seen only once. Sequencing was performed on blood. The receptors were gathered from a woman in her thirties with Graves' hyperthyroidism.

In its sample, this clonotype was seen many times. The chain carries TRBV15 and TRBJ1-1; no definite D call. Per germline, CDR1 LNHNV and CDR2 YYDKDF (reference sequence). Trimming removed 5 bases from V and 1 base from J, with 20 bases in between. The CDR3 has 17 amino acids. CDR3 loop: CATSPSLSVVANTEAFF. The CDR3 DNA reads TGTGCCACCAGCCCCTCCCTGAGTGTTGTTGCGAACACTGAAGCTTTCTTT.

This clonotype has at least ten counts. The chain couples TRBV20-1 to TRBJ2-3, with D unresolved. V was clipped by 0 bases and J by 0 bases, with 10 bases between them. Germline CDR1 DFQATT, CDR2 SNEGSKA (reference sequence). CDR3 length equals 15 residues. DNA for the CDR3: TGCAGTGCTAGAGATGTTAGCAGAAGCACAGATACGCAGTATTTT. Translated, it gives CSARDVSRSTDTQYF.

Many counts were recorded for this clonotype. The CDR3 DNA reads TGTGCCAGCAGTTTACTTCGCGACGGGGAGCTGTTTTTT. Encoded protein: CASSLLRDGELFF. This chain links TRBV12-3 or TRBV12-4 with TRBJ2-2; D is ambiguous. V was shortened by 2 bases and J by 7 bases, with 8 bases between the two germline ends. CDR3 length equals 13 residues.

This clonotype was seen many times. The chain carries TRBV20-1 and TRBJ2-3; D gene ambiguous. Germline loops: CDR1 DFQATT, CDR2 SNEGSKA (reference sequence). Trimming removed 3 bases at V and 3 bases at J, with 13 bases between. This CDR3 spans 14 amino acids. The CDR3 DNA sequence: TGCAGTGCTAGGGCTAGTAGAAGAACAGATACGCAGTATTTT. It encodes CSARASRRTDTQYF.

The sample holds many counts of this clonotype. V and J are TRBV28 and TRBJ2-7; D is ambiguous. There are 13 residues in the CDR3. V lost 8 bases to trimming and J lost 0 bases, with 11 bases between them. Germline V gene sequence: CDR1 MDHEN, CDR2 SYDVKM. CDR3 nucleotide sequence: TGTGCCAGCTCTCCTACCCGCTCCTACGAGCAGTACTTC. As protein: CASSPTRSYEQYF.

This clonotype occurred a few times. At one boundary the junction diverges from the germline segment, which might be a read error. This chain uses TRBV10-3 with TRBJ2-5, with unresolved D. The CDR3 contains 13 residues. The V gene's germline CDR1 is ENHRY and CDR2 SYGVKD. The CDR3 bases are TGTGCCATCAGGGCTATAGATGGCGAGATCCAGTACTTC. Encoded protein: CAIRAIDGEIQYF.

The V and J genes are TRBV18 and TRBJ2-1, with TRBD2 matching 9 bases. The CDR3 has 15 residues. The germline V gene has CDR1 KGHSH and CDR2 LQKENI. V lost 3 bases and J lost 6; bases outside the gene matches: 6. The CDR3 is CASSPGLASANEQFF. The CDR3 region has the DNA TGTGCCAGCTCACCCGGACTAGCGAGCGCCAATGAGCAGTTCTTC.

This clonotype has more than one count but fewer than ten. Being one base from a much bigger clone, this may be a read error. The chain couples TRBV11-2 to TRBJ2-3; D is uncertain. Germline lookup yields CDR1 SGHAT and CDR2 FQNNGV. This CDR3 has 16 residues. The CDR3 spells CAIPSVRGPPADTQCF. CDR3 nucleotides: TGTGCCATCCCCTCGGTGCGTGGCCCCCCGGCAGATACGCAGTGTTTT.

This clonotype was seen a single time. The genes are TRBV5-4 and TRBJ2-1; 8 bases are shared with TRBD2. The V segment lost 5 bases and the J segment 6 bases; nucleotides outside the gene matches: 4. Germline CDR1 reads SGHNT; CDR2 reads YYREEE (reference sequence). This CDR3 region has 13 residues. CDR3 coding DNA: TGTGCCAGCAGATTAGCGGGACTCAATGAGCAGTTCTTC. Residues: CASRLAGLNEQFF.

This clonotype was seen at least ten times. The chain couples TRBV28 to TRBJ1-2; D call uncertain. V lost 2 bases to trimming and J lost 2 bases, with 6 bases between them. This CDR3 spans 13 amino acids. Germline V gene lookup returns CDR1 MDHEN and CDR2 SYDVKM. CDR3 amino acids: CASSLARNYGYTF. DNA of the CDR3: TGTGCCAGCAGTTTAGCCAGGAACTATGGCTACACCTTC.

This sequence joins TRBV27 and TRBJ2-5; a weak D match, TRBD1 (5 bases). Germline V lookup: CDR1 MNHEY, CDR2 SMNVEV (reference sequence). V dropped 4 bases and J dropped 2 bases, with 17 bases sitting between them. The CDR3 loop spans 16 amino acids. The CDR3, as DNA: TGTGCCAGCAGTTCGAGCCTCAGGGTAGATCAAGAGACCCAGTACTTC. As protein: CASSSSLRVDQETQYF.

This clonotype was recorded many times. The V call is TRBV7-2, the J call TRBJ2-7; D remains unclear. The CDR3 is made up of 15 amino acids. Between the trimmed V and J ends, which lost 1 base and 4 bases, there was a span of 14 bases. Germline CDR1 and CDR2: SGHTA and FQGNSA. DNA for the CDR3: TGTGCCAGCAGCTTAGAAGTGGGCGGCACGTACGAGCAGTACTTC. It is translated as CASSLEVGGTYEQYF.

The sample holds many counts of this clonotype. CDR3: CASSFPRWRLDSYEQYF. The CDR3 DNA is TGTGCCAGCAGTTTTCCCCGGTGGAGGTTAGACTCCTACGAGCAGTACTTC. This chain uses TRBV28 with TRBJ2-7; D is possibly TRBD2 (5 bases). The V gene's germline CDR1 is MDHEN and CDR2 SYDVKM. The CDR3 totals 17 residues. Trimming shortened V by 3 bases and J by 0 bases, and 18 bases separated the two germline ends. The variable domain in full, completed from reference TRBV28 and TRBJ2-7, reads DVKVTQSSRYLVKRTGEKVFLECVQDMDHENMFWYRQDPGLGLRLIYFSYDVKMKEKGDIPEGYSVSREKKERFSLILESASTNQTSMYLCASSFPRWRLDSYEQYFGPGTRLTVT.

This clonotype was seen only a few times. DNA for the CDR3: TGTGCCAGCAGCAAGGACCGCGGCGGTGAAGCTTTCTTT. This gives the protein CASSKDRGGEAFF. The chain employs TRBV12-3 or TRBV12-4 and TRBJ1-1; D gene uncertain. Trimming took 6 bases from V and 7 from J, leaving 15 bases between them. This CDR3 comprises 13 residues.

This clonotype was seen repeatedly, ten times or more. The chain is built from TRBV11-2 and TRBJ2-5; tentative D call: TRBD1 (5 bases). The V gene's germline CDR1 is SGHAT and CDR2 FQNNGV. Deletions cut 3 bases from V and 5 bases from J, with 13 bases between. CDR3 length: 14 amino acids. CDR3 amino acids: CASSLGLGRETQYF. The CDR3 nucleotides are TGTGCCAGCAGCTTGGGGCTAGGGCGGGAGACCCAGTACTTC.

On this clonotype itself: Germline is not matched at one junction end, which may reflect a read error. The chain employs TRBV6-1 and TRBJ1-3; 10 bases agree with TRBD1. The CDR3 is 17 residues long. The germline gives CDR1 MNHNS, CDR2 SASEGT. CDR3 sequence reads: CASSETRQGATGSTIYF. The DNA of the CDR3 is TGTGCCAGCAGTGAAACGCGACAGGGGGCGACTGGAAGCACCATATATTTT.

In its sample, this clonotype was seen many times. J is TRBJ2-1 and V is TRBV5-1; D not certain. CDR1 SGHRS and CDR2 YFSETQ come from the germline V gene. The CDR3 totals 14 residues. Trimming took 0 bases from V and 8 from J, leaving 12 bases between them. The CDR3: CASSLGTARHEQFF. The DNA of the CDR3 is TGCGCCAGCAGCTTGGGGACGGCGCGGCATGAGCAGTTCTTC.

The CDR3 is CASSELGGLTYNEQFF. The CDR3 nucleotides are TGTGCCAGCAGCGAGCTCGGGGGTCTCACCTACAATGAGCAGTTCTTC. The chain links TRBV7-3 to TRBJ2-1, with a weak D call TRBD2 (6 bases). The V end lost 5 bases, the J end lost 2 bases, and 16 bases lay between the germline ends. Germline V gene data show CDR1 as SGHTA and CDR2 as FQGTGA. The CDR3 has 16 residues.

This clonotype has at least ten counts. This sequence joins TRBV27 and TRBJ2-7, with D possibly called TRBD1 or TRBD2 (5 bases each). There are 16 residues in the CDR3. V was clipped by 2 bases and J by 5 bases, with 19 bases between them. CDR1 MNHEY and CDR2 SMNVEV come from the germline V gene (reference sequence). The CDR3 region has the DNA TGTGCCAGCAGTTTAATGGGACCTGGGGCGTCTGACGAGCAGTACTTC. Its translation: CASSLMGPGASDEQYF.

This clonotype was picked up many times. The chain joins TRBV30 to TRBJ2-7; 7 positions match TRBD2. CDR3 length: 16 residues. V lost 5 bases and J lost 4; bases outside the gene matches: 17. Germline CDR1 reads GTSNPN; CDR2 reads SVGIG (reference sequence). The CDR3 protein is CAWGGGSGKPSYEQYF. CDR3 sequence (DNA): TGTGCCTGGGGTGGTGGAAGCGGGAAGCCTTCGTACGAGCAGTACTTC.

This clonotype was seen repeatedly, ten times or more. V is TRBV2 and J is TRBJ2-1; TRBD2 matches 12 bases. The length of the CDR3 is 15 residues. From germline, CDR1 is SNHLY and CDR2 FYNNEI. Trimming at V came to 1 base and at J to 7 bases, leaving 2 bases not matched to a gene. The CDR3 DNA sequence: TGTGCCAGCAGTGAAGAGGGACTAGCGGGTAATGAGCAGTTCTTC. Protein product: CASSEEGLAGNEQFF. Full variable domain (rest looked up from reference TRBV2 and TRBJ2-1): EPEVTQTPSHQVTQMGQEVILRCVPISNHLYFYWYRQILGQKVEFLVSFYNNEISEKSEIFDDQFSVERPDGSNFTLKIRSTKLEDSAMYFCASSEEGLAGNEQFFGPGTRLTVL.

This clonotype was recorded many times. The V and J genes are TRBV6-1 and TRBJ1-3; D is ambiguous. Germline CDR1 is MNHNS and CDR2 is SASEGT. The germline V and J ends were trimmed by 5 bases and 4 bases, with 9 bases remaining between them. The CDR3 length is 13 residues. The CDR3 DNA reads TGTGCCAGCAGTCAAATACAAGGAAACACCATATATTTT. It specifies CASSQIQGNTIYF.

CDR3 in amino acids: CTPGGGIGYEQYF. CDR3 DNA: TGCACCCCGGGGGGGGGGATCGGTTACGAGCAGTACTTC. V is TRBV20-1 and J is TRBJ2-7; 8 bases line up with TRBD2. This CDR3 spans 13 amino acids. Germline V gives CDR1 DFQATT, CDR2 SNEGSKA (reference sequence).

The chain couples TRBV6-1 to TRBJ2-1; 8 bases match TRBD1. The V segment lost 6 bases and the J segment 6 bases; nucleotides outside the gene matches: 4. This CDR3 spans 13 amino acids. The germline CDR1 and CDR2 sequences are MNHNS and SASEGT. The CDR3 coding sequence is TGTGCCAGCAGGGAGACAGGGGTCAATGAGCAGTTCTTC. Protein sequence: CASRETGVNEQFF.

The sample holds many counts of this clonotype. The chain links TRBV6-1 to TRBJ2-3; D unclear. The V gene lost 7 bases and the J gene lost 0 bases, with 14 bases spanning the gap. The CDR3 has 15 amino acids. The germline CDR1 and CDR2 sequences are MNHNS and SASEGT. The CDR3 DNA reads as TGTGCCAGCAAATACTCCGGCTCTAGCACAGATACGCAGTATTTT. The encoded protein is CASKYSGSSTDTQYF.

This clonotype was detected many times. V and J are TRBV28 and TRBJ1-5; weak D call: TRBD1 (6 bases). V lost 3 bases and J 3 bases, leaving 12 bases between the germline ends. The CDR3 extends over 15 amino acids. Germline V lookup: CDR1 MDHEN, CDR2 SYDVKM. CDR3 amino acids: CASSFGRGTNQPQHF. As DNA, the CDR3 is TGTGCCAGCAGTTTTGGTAGGGGGACCAATCAGCCCCAGCATTTT. Looking up the rest from reference TRBV28 and TRBJ1-5 gives the full variable domain: DVKVTQSSRYLVKRTGEKVFLECVQDMDHENMFWYRQDPGLGLRLIYFSYDVKMKEKGDIPEGYSVSREKKERFSLILESASTNQTSMYLCASSFGRGTNQPQHFGDGTRLSIL.

This clonotype was counted at least ten times. The chain carries TRBV10-3 and TRBJ1-5; no reliable D call. This CDR3 has 13 residues. Germline CDR1 ENHRY, CDR2 SYGVKD. Trimming removed 3 bases at V and 7 bases at J, with 10 bases between. CDR3: CAISERVGQPQHF. The CDR3 nucleotides read TGTGCCATCAGTGAAAGGGTCGGGCAGCCCCAGCATTTT.

This clonotype was found a few times. The chain joins TRBV6-1 to TRBJ2-3, with 7 bases fitting TRBD2. CDR1 and CDR2 (germline): MNHNS, SASEGT. The CDR3 covers 15 residues. The trim removed 6 bases at V and 1 base at J, leaving 7 bases unmatched. CDR3 sequence: CASRGGNQGTDTQYF. CDR3 DNA: TGTGCCAGCAGGGGGGGGAACCAGGGCACAGATACGCAGTATTTT.

This clonotype was seen ten or more times. The chain carries TRBV7-9 and TRBJ1-1; D not certain. The CDR3 spans 15 residues. Trimming left V 5 bases short and J 2 bases short, with 15 bases between. Germline V gene data show CDR1 as SEHNR and CDR2 as FQNEAQ (reference sequence). CDR3 in amino acids: CASSEPWTVNTEAFF. The CDR3 DNA is TGTGCCAGCAGCGAGCCGTGGACGGTTAACACTGAAGCTTTCTTT.